This TCR beta chain was recorded in a study of Graves' ophthalmopathy and Graves' hyperthyroidism. Ophthalmopathic donors had moderate-to-severe activity, CAS ≥3 and NOSPECS ≥4, with disease that had lasted under 3 months. Establishment of the diagnosis relied upon clinical symptoms, serum thyroxine, TRAb, thyroid ultrasound and orbital computed tomography. Trimming took off 3 bases at V and 0 bases at J, with 11 bases between the two ends. The CDR3 spans 16 residues. Germline V gene lookup returns CDR1 SGHDN and CDR2 FVKESK. Amplified TCR beta CDR3 regions were obtained using RNA transcripts as template. RT-PCR in the first round used HTBI primers; a second-round multiplex PCR followed. A single record per CDR3 protein comes from TCRdb applying MiXCR to the multiplex PCR reads. The sample carries approximately 160,000 distinct CDR3 sequences, just under 40% recorded once.

The chain links TRBV14 to TRBJ2-2; D is perhaps TRBD1 (6 bases). This clonotype originated in a man aged 25 to 40 with Graves' ophthalmopathy. The sequenced sample was peripheral blood. CDR3 amino acids: CASSQFGTPNTGELFF. The CDR3 nucleotides read TGTGCCAGCAGCCAGTTCGGGACACCGAACACCGGGGAGCTGTTTTTT.